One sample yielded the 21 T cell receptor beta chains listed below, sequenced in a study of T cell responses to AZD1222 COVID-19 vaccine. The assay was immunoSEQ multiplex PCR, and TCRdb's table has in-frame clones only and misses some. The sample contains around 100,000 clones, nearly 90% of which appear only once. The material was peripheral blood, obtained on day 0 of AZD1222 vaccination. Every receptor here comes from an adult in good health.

CDR3 DNA: TGTGCCACCAGTGCGGGGGGCTCCTACAATGAGCAGTTCTTC. Its translation is CATSAGGSYNEQFF. J is TRBJ2-1 and V is TRBV24-1; 7 bases are a match to TRBD2. The CDR3 extends over 14 amino acids. With 5 bases clipped from V and 0 bases from J, the junction kept 0 bases outside the gene matches. Looked up from germline, CDR1 is KGHDR and CDR2 is SFDVKD.

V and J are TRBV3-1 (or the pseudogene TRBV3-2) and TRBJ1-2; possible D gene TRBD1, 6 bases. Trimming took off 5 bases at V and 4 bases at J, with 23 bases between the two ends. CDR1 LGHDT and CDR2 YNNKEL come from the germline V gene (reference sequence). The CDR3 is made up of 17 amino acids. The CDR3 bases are TGTGCCAGCAGCTCCCGGGACACTCCTCTGGGGCGCTATGGCTACACCTTC. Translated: CASSSRDTPLGRYGYTF.

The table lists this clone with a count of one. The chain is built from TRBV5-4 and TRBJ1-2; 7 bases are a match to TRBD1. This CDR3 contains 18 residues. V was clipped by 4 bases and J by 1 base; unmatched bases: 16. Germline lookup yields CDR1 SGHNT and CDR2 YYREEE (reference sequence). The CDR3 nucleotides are TGTGCCAGCAGCGGTACTAACGCGCCGGGACAGATTAACTATGGCTACACCTTC. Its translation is CASSGTNAPGQINYGYTF.

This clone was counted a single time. The CDR3 region is CASSFSQENSPLHF. The CDR3 bases are TGTGCCAGCAGTTTCTCCCAGGAAAATTCACCCCTCCACTTT. The chain carries TRBV28 and TRBJ1-6; D unclear. The CDR3 sequence is 14 residues long. Germline CDR1 MDHEN, CDR2 SYDVKM. V was pared by 3 bases and J by 7 bases, with 10 bases between.

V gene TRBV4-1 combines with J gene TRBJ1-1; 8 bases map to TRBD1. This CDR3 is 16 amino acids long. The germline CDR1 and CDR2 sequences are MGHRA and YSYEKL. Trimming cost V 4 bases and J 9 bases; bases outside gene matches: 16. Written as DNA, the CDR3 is TGCGCCAGCAGCCCGTTGGACAGGGAATATAGAAGTAAAGCTTTCTTT. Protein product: CASSPLDREYRSKAFF.

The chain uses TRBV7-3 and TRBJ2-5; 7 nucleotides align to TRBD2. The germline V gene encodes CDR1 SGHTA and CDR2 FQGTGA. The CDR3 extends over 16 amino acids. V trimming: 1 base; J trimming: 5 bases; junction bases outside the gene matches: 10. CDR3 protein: CASSLIPTTSWETQYF. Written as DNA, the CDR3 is TGTGCCAGCAGCTTAATTCCCACGACTAGCTGGGAGACCCAGTACTTC. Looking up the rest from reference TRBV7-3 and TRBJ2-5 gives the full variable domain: GAGVSQTPSNKVTEKGKYVELRCDPISGHTALYWYRQSLGQGPEFLIYFQGTGAADDSGLPNDRFFAVRPEGSVSTLKIQRTERGDSAVYLCASSLIPTTSWETQYFGPGTRLLVL.

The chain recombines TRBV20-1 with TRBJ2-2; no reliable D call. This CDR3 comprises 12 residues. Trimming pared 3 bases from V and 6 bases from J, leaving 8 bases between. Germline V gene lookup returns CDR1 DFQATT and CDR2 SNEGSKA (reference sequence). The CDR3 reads CSASSAAGELFF. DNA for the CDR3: TGCAGTGCTAGTTCGGCGGCCGGGGAGCTGTTTTTT.

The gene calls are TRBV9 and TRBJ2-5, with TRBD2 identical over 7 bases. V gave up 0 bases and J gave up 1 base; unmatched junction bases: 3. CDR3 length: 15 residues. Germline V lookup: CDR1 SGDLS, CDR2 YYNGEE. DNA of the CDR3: TGTGCCAGCAGCGTAGGGGGAGGGACCCAAGAGACCCAGTACTTC. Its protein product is CASSVGGGTQETQYF.

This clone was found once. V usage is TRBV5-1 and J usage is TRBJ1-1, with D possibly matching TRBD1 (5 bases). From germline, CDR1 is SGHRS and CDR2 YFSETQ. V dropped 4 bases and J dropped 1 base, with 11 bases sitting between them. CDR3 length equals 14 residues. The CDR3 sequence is CASSPSGTNTEAFF. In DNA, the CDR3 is TGCGCCAGCAGCCCGAGCGGGACGAACACTGAAGCTTTCTTT. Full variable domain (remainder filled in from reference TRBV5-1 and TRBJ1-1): KAGVTQTPRYLIKTRGQQVTLSCSPISGHRSVSWYQQTPGQGLQFLFEYFSETQRNKGNFPGRFSGRQFSNSRSEMNVSTLELGDSALYLCASSPSGTNTEAFFGQGTRLTVV.

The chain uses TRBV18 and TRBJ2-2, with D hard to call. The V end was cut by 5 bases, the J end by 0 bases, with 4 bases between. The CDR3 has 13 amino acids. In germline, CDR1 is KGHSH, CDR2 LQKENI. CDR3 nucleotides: TGTGCCAGCTCATTAACGAACACCGGGGAGCTGTTTTTT. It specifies CASSLTNTGELFF.

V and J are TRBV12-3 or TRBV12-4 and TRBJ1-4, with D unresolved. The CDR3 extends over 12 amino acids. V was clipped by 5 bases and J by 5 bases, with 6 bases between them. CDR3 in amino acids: CASSLTNEKLFF. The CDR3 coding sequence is TGTGCCAGCAGTCTAACGAATGAAAAACTGTTTTTT.

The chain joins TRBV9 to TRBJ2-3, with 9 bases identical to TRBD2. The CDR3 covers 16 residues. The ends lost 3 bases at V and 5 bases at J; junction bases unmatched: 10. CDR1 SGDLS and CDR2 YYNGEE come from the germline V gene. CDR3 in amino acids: CASSASSGLAQDTQYF. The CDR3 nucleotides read TGTGCCAGCAGCGCATCCTCGGGACTAGCCCAAGATACGCAGTATTTT.

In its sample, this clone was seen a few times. CDR3 sequence (DNA): TGTGCCAGCAGCTTGGATCCCTCAGAGAACTCCTATGGCTACACCTTC. It specifies CASSLDPSENSYGYTF. V and J are TRBV5-8 and TRBJ1-2; no firm D call. The germline V gene has CDR1 SGHTS and CDR2 YDEGEE. The V end was cut by 0 bases, the J end by 4 bases, with 16 bases between. This CDR3 is built from 16 residues. The entire variable domain, with the rest obtained from reference TRBV5-8 and TRBJ1-2, is as follows: EAGVTQSPTHLIKTRGQQATLRCSPISGHTSVYWYQQALGLGLQFLLWYDEGEERNRGNFPPRFSGRQFPNYSSELNVNALELEDSALYLCASSLDPSENSYGYTFGSGTRLTVV.

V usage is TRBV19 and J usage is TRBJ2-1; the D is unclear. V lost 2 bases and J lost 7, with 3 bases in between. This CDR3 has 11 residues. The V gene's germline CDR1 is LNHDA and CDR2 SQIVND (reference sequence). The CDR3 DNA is TGTGCCAGTAGTATAAAGAATGAGCAGTTCTTC. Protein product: CASSIKNEQFF.

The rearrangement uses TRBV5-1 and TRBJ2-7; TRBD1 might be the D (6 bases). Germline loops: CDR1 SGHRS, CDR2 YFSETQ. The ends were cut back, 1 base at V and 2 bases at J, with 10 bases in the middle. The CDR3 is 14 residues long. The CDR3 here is CASSLTGRAYEQYF. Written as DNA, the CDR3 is TGCGCCAGCAGCTTGACAGGGCGGGCCTACGAGCAGTACTTC.

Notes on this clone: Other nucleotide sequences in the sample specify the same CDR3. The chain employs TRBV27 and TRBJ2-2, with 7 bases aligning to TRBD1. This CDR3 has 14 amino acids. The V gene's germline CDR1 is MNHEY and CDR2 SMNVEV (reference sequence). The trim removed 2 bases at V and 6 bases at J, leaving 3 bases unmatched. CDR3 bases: TGTGCCAGCAGTTTACGACAGGGAGCCGGGGAGCTGTTTTTT. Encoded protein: CASSLRQGAGELFF.

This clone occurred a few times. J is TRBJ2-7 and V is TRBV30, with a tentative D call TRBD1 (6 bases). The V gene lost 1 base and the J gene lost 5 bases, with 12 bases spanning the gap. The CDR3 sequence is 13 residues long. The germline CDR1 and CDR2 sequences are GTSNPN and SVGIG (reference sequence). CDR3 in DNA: TGTGCCTGGAGTGGGGGACAAACACACGAGCAGTACTTC. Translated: CAWSGGQTHEQYF.

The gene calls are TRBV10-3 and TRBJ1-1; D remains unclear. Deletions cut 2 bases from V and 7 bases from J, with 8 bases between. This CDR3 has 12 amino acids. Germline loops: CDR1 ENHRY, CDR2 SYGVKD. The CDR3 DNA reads TGTGCCATCAGTGAGCGGCTTAGTGAAGCTTTCTTT. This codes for CAISERLSEAFF.

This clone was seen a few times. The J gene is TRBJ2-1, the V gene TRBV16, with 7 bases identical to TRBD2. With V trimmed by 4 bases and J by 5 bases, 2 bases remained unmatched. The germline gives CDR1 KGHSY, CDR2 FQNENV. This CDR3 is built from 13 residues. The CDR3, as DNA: TGTGCCAGCAGCCCGGGAGGCGACAATGAGCAGTTCTTC. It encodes CASSPGGDNEQFF. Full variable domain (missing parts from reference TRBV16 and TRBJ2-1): GEEVAQTPKHLVRGEGQKAKLYCAPIKGHSYVFWYQQVLKNEFKFLISFQNENVFDETGMPKERFSAKCLPNSPCSLEIQATKLEDSAVYFCASSPGGDNEQFFGPGTRLTVL.

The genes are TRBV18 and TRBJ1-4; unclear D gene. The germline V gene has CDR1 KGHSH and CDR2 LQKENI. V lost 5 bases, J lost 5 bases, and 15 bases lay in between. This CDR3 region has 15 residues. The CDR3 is CASSGERRLNEKLFF. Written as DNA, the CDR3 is TGTGCCAGCTCAGGGGAGAGGAGGCTGAATGAAAAACTGTTTTTT.

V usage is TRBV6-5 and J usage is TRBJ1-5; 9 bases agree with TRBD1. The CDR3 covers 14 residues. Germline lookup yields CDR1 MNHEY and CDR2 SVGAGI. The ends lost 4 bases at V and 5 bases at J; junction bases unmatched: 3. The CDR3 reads CASSSYRGHQPQHF. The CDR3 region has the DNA TGTGCCAGCAGTTCTTACAGGGGGCATCAGCCCCAGCATTTT.